The source of this T cell receptor beta chain is a study of OX40 agonist ivuxolimab in advanced cancers. At the level of the study: Earlier anti-PD-1, anti-PD-L1 or anti-CTLA-4 therapy was permitted; around 40% had received some. Regarding the study as a whole: CD4+ and CD8+ blood T cells expanded clonally by week 6 at 0.1 to 3.0 mg/kg. In the expanded peripheral T cells, antigen specificity was never determined.

Trimming took off 8 bases at V and 4 bases at J, with 17 bases between the two ends. This CDR3 is built from 14 residues. CDR1 is SEHNR and CDR2 is FQNEAQ in the germline V gene (reference sequence). Comment on this clone: The target antigen is unknown.

Systemic immunosuppression or a history of autoimmune disease excluded patients. The data were produced by immunoSEQ multiplex PCR, yet TCRdb's version contains in-frame clones alone and is incomplete. The repertoire holds approximately 100,000 clones, with 80% to 90% as singletons. The sample was CD4+ or CD8+ T cells sorted from blood, taken in a trial of the OX40 agonist ivuxolimab. The chain recombines TRBV7-9 with TRBJ2-5; weak D call: TRBD2 (5 bases). This TCR derives from an adult with an advanced solid tumor such as melanoma, head and neck, liver or kidney cancer. Here the CDR3 DNA reads TGTGCCAGCGAAAGAGGGAGCCAATCAGAGACCCAGTACTTC. Residues: CASERGSQSETQYF.